This TCR beta chain stems from a study of cytomegalovirus exposure and HLA in healthy donors. On the study more broadly: Around 85 million unique TCRs from HLA-typed donors were held in an early data release. Study observations and caveats: A later examination showed that TCR association rates differed by HLA locus, with DRB1 most and HLA-C fewest. Analysis performed later showed TCR beta chains linked to HLA being more clonally expanded than equally common others. Associated with HLA alleles at 0.05 false discovery rate in a later analysis were 16,951 TCR beta sequences.

PCR employed 60 Vbeta and 13 Jbeta primers. TCRdb's copy holds only in-frame clones and misses some; the assay was immunoSEQ multiplex PCR. Among 100,000 to 150,000 clones listed, approximately 72% were seen once. In regard to this clone: Its antigen is unidentified.

CDR1 and CDR2 from the germline V gene are LNHNV and YYDKDF (reference sequence). Trimming took off 0 bases at V and 3 bases at J, with 8 bases between the two ends. CDR3 length: 14 amino acids. Sequenced: PBMCs. The sequence derives from a woman aged 50 to 60 in good health and CMV-seropositive. The chain combines TRBV15 with TRBJ2-5; the D gene is possibly TRBD1 (5 bases). The CDR3 DNA reads as TGTGCCACCAGCAGAGATCGACAGAAAGAGACCCAGTACTTC. This translates into CATSRDRQKETQYF.